This T cell receptor beta chain came from a study of a mutant IDH1 vaccine in newly diagnosed glioma. Study overall: The patients were given eight vaccinations, one each in weeks 1, 3, 5, 7, 11, 15, 19 and 23. The study started vaccination 4-6 weeks after radiotherapy alone, or with temozolomide cycles. Therapy received beforehand was radiotherapy, temozolomide, or both, with most patients given both.

Germline V gene sequence: CDR1 SNHLY, CDR2 FYNNEI. The CDR3 totals 15 residues. V dropped 0 bases and J dropped 2 bases, with 9 bases sitting between them. This sample's time point: week 23, last vaccination. It was 300 ug of mutant IDH1 20-mer peptide that made up each vaccine dose, given with topical imiquimod. This clone was recorded a few times. Its antigen is currently unknown. Repertoires were generated with immunoSEQ multiplex PCR, while TCRdb's copy carries only in-frame clones and drops some. The sample consists of tens of thousands of clones, around 78% of them appearing once. V gene TRBV2 combines with J gene TRBJ2-3; weak D call: TRBD2 (6 bases). The sequence was collected from a woman in her forties with glioma. Some clones in this sample may be carry-over from other donors' samples. This specimen consisted of PBMCs, obtained from a glioma patient whose treatment included an IDH1 peptide vaccine. The CDR3 here is CASSEAEGDTDTQYF. The CDR3 DNA sequence: TGTGCCAGCAGTGAAGCGGAGGGTGACACAGATACGCAGTATTTT.